The rows below give T cell receptor beta chains drawn from one sample of a study of blood T cell repertoires in COVID-19. The repertoire was sequenced with immunoSEQ multiplex PCR; TCRdb's copy has only in-frame clones and lacks some. The sample includes around 130,000 clones, about 90% of them seen just once. Material for sequencing was peripheral blood. The origin of the receptors is a man in his sixties with active or convalescent COVID-19. The CDR3 runs from the conserved cysteine through the conserved F or W. The order of the fields is clone size, J gene, V gene, D gene, CDR3 DNA, CDR3 protein. The D gene is left open where the match is weak. Clone size is shown for a subset of rows, as once, few, many or a class of expanded clone.

NA | TRBJ2-1 | TRBV10-3 | TRBD2 | TGTGCCATCAGTGAGTTAGCGGGGGACCACAATGAGCAGTTCTTC | CAISELAGDHNEQFF
NA | TRBJ2-1 | TRBV28 | TRBD1 | TGTGCCAGCAGTTCAGGCCCCGGGCCAGGGGGACGGAATGAGCAGTTCTTC | CASSSGPGPGGRNEQFF
NA | TRBJ1-2 | TRBV7-2 | NA | TGTGCCAGCAGCTTAGGGTCACAAGCAGGCAACTATGGCTACACCTTC | CASSLGSQAGNYGYTF
once | TRBJ2-5 | TRBV27 | NA | TGTGCCAGCAGTTTAGGGTCAGGATTGGGTGAAGAGACCCAGTACTTC | CASSLGSGLGEETQYF
NA | TRBJ2-2 | TRBV19 | TRBD2 | TGTGCCAGTAGTCCACTAGCGGGAGATAAGAACACCGGGGAGCTGTTTTTT | CASSPLAGDKNTGELFF
NA | TRBJ1-2 | TRBV24-1 | NA | TGTGCCACCAGTGATCCGAGTGGGACAAATGGGGGCTACACCTTC | CATSDPSGTNGGYTF
NA | TRBJ1-5 | TRBV6-5 | TRBD1 | TGTGCCAGCAAGGGACAGGGATATCAGCCCCAGCATTTT | CASKGQGYQPQHF
NA | TRBJ2-3 | TRBV5-4 | NA | TGTGCCAGCAGCTTGGGAGCTAGTAGCACAGATACGCAGTATTTT | CASSLGASSTDTQYF
NA | TRBJ1-2 | TRBV19 | TRBD1 | TGTGCCAGTTCCGACAGGGGGCGATTCTATGGCTACACCTTC | CASSDRGRFYGYTF
NA | TRBJ2-3 | TRBV2 | NA | TGTGCCAGCAGGACTGGGACAGATACGCAGTATTTT | CASRTGTDTQYF
NA | TRBJ2-7 | TRBV12-3/TRBV12-4 | TRBD1 | TGTGCCAGCAGGGGGGACCCCAGGGGGGAGCAGTACTTC | CASRGDPRGEQYF
NA | TRBJ2-3 | TRBV9 | NA | TGTGCCAGCAGTGCCACAGGGTTTAGGGATACGCAGTATTTT | CASSATGFRDTQYF
NA | TRBJ2-7 | TRBV28 | NA | TGTGCCAGCTCTCGCGGTTCCTACGAGCAGTACTTC | CASSRGSYEQYF
NA | TRBJ1-1 | TRBV27 | NA | TGTGCCAGCAGTTTTTCAACAGGGAACACTGAAGCTTTCTTT | CASSFSTGNTEAFF
NA | TRBJ1-6 | TRBV5-1 | TRBD1 | TGCGCCAGCAGCCTGACAGGGCCGCTCGATTCACCCCTCCACTTT | CASSLTGPLDSPLHF
NA | TRBJ2-1 | TRBV19 | TRBD2 | TGTGCCAGTAGTATAGGGAGTAGCGGGAGAGGCCCAAGCAATGAGCAGTTCTTC | CASSIGSSGRGPSNEQFF
NA | TRBJ2-7 | TRBV5-6 | NA | TGTGCCAGCGCCAGAGCGGACTACGAGCAGTACTTC | CASARADYEQYF
NA | TRBJ1-6 | TRBV6-1 | NA | TGTGCCAGCAGTGCCTCCACGACACAAAATAATTCACCCCTCCACTTT | CASSASTTQNNSPLHF
NA | TRBJ2-7 | TRBV19 | TRBD2 | TGTGCCAGTAGTAGAGGTCAGACTAGCGGGGGGCTCTACGAGCAGTACTTC | CASSRGQTSGGLYEQYF
few | TRBJ2-2 | TRBV27 | NA | TGTGCCAGCAGTCTACGGACCGGGGAGCTGTTTTTT | CASSLRTGELFF
NA | TRBJ2-1 | TRBV9 | TRBD2 | TGTGCCAGCAGCGTGAGCGGGAGGAATTCCGATGAGCAGTTCTTC | CASSVSGRNSDEQFF
NA | TRBJ2-5 | TRBV19 | NA | TGTGCCAGTAGTATGAGTGAGACCCAGTACTTC | CASSMSETQYF
NA | TRBJ1-3 | TRBV5-1 | NA | TGCGCCAGCAAAAAGACAGATCTCTCTGGAAACACCATATATTTT | CASKKTDLSGNTIYF
few | TRBJ1-1 | TRBV5-1 | NA | TGCGCCAGCAGCTTGGCCGGTACGCGCCCGAACACTGAAGCTTTCTTT | CASSLAGTRPNTEAFF
NA | TRBJ1-6 | TRBV7-9 | TRBD1 | TGTGCCAGCAGCAGCCCGGGACAGCTTAATTCACCCCTCCACTTT | CASSSPGQLNSPLHF
NA | TRBJ2-7 | TRBV4-3 | NA | TGCGCCAGCAGCCAAACCCGTAGCGGACCCTACGAGCAGTACTTC | CASSQTRSGPYEQYF
NA | TRBJ2-2 | TRBV21-1 | NA | TGTGCGAACAGGGTAGGCACCGGGGAGCTGTTTTTT | CANRVGTGELFF
once | TRBJ2-2 | TRBV30 | TRBD1 | TGTGCCTGGAGACCTGGGACAGTTTACACCGGGGAGCTGTTTTTT | CAWRPGTVYTGELFF